Presented here are 5 T cell receptor beta chains from one specimen sequenced in a study of shared clonotypes between healthy human individuals. Sequencing was performed with immunoSEQ multiplex PCR; in TCRdb, only in-frame clones are kept and a portion is missing. The repertoire includes roughly 2.6 million clones, approximately 92% of them detected once, and over 0.12% sits in the top ten. The sample was naive CD4+ T cells sorted from blood. Subset described: CD45RA+ positively selected. These receptor sequences come from a man between 18 and 29 years old in good health.

This sequence joins TRBV4-1 and TRBJ1-3, with D possibly TRBD1 on 5 matching bases. This CDR3 is 15 amino acids long. CDR1 and CDR2 from the germline V gene are MGHRA and YSYEKL. The V end was cut by 1 base, the J end by 4 bases, with 11 bases between. CDR3 amino acids: CASSQVTGLGNTIYF. In DNA, the CDR3 is TGCGCCAGCAGCCAAGTTACAGGTCTGGGAAACACCATATATTTT.

The J gene is TRBJ1-1, the V gene TRBV7-9; the D is unclear. This CDR3 has 16 residues. CDR1 and CDR2 from the germline V gene are SEHNR and FQNEAQ (reference sequence). Trimming took off 2 bases at V and 1 base at J, with 14 bases between the two ends. This chain's CDR3 is CASSLRSAAGNTEAFF. The CDR3 DNA sequence: TGTGCCAGCAGCTTACGGTCGGCGGCCGGGAACACTGAAGCTTTCTTT.

The rearrangement uses TRBV7-9 and TRBJ2-1; 11 nucleotides align to TRBD2. Germline lookup yields CDR1 SEHNR and CDR2 FQNEAQ (reference sequence). This CDR3 region has 18 residues. J lost 8 bases, V lost 1 base, and 13 bases had no gene match. CDR3 sequence: CASSLESLPSGRRHEQFF. The CDR3 nucleotides read TGTGCCAGCAGCTTAGAGAGTCTGCCTAGCGGGAGGCGGCATGAGCAGTTCTTC. Variable domain in full (rest from reference TRBV7-9 and TRBJ2-1): DTGVSQNPRHKITKRGQNVTFRCDPISEHNRLYWYRQTLGQGPEFLTYFQNEAQLEKSRLLSDRFSAERPKGSFSTLEIQRTEQGDSAMYLCASSLESLPSGRRHEQFFGPGTRLTVL.

J is TRBJ2-3 and V is TRBV6-5; 8 nucleotides line up with TRBD1. Germline assignment: CDR1 MNHEY and CDR2 SVGAGI. This CDR3 region has 15 residues. V trimming: 5 bases; J trimming: 0 bases; junction bases outside the gene matches: 4. Here the CDR3 reads CASSRRTGSTDTQYF. In DNA, the CDR3 is TGTGCCAGCAGTCGGCGGACAGGGAGCACAGATACGCAGTATTTT.

This clone has a single count. The chain employs TRBV11-2 and TRBJ2-7; TRBD1 aligns across 9 bases. Germline V gene lookup returns CDR1 SGHAT and CDR2 FQNNGV. V was pared by 4 bases and J by 0 bases, with 4 bases of the junction left unmatched. The length of the CDR3 is 15 residues. The CDR3: CASSSWDRDSYEQYF. The CDR3 region has the DNA TGTGCCAGCAGCTCCTGGGACAGGGACTCCTACGAGCAGTACTTC.